The rows below give T cell receptor beta chains drawn from one sample of a study of blood T cells in healthy people across ages. TCRdb re-derived calls from the 5' RACE reads in MiXCR, one entry per CDR3 protein. The sample has hundreds of thousands of distinct CDR3 sequences; around 25% are singletons. These same data were also listed under a study on T cells of mothers and their children.

The sample taken for sequencing was blood. These receptors were collected from a boy between 10 and 17 years old in good health. The CDR3 runs from the conserved cysteine through the conserved F or W. A D gene is named only where the DNA matches it firmly. The listing skips clone size in some rows; elsewhere it reads once, few, many or a size class.

>TRBD1|.|TRBV5-1|TRBJ2-5
TGCGCCAGCAGCTTGGCCTACTCAGGGGGCGCGGGGGAGACCCAGTACTTC
CASSLAYSGGAGETQYF
>.|.|TRBV3-1|TRBJ1-1
TGTGCCAGCAGCCAGGGAAATGAAGCTTTCTTT
CASSQGNEAFF
>.|few|TRBV29-1|TRBJ2-5
TGCAGCGTTGGGGGGGTGGAGACCCAGCACTTC
CSVGGVETQHF
>.|few|TRBV5-1|TRBJ2-3
TGCGCCAGCAGCTTTGGAGCGAGCACAGATACGCAGTATTTT
CASSFGASTDTQYF
>.|few|TRBV6-6|TRBJ1-4
TGTGCCAGCAGTTACGGGGGGGAAAAACTGTTTTTT
CASSYGGEKLFF
>.|many|TRBV28|TRBJ2-7
TGTGCCAGCAGTCGCCGCGCAGGGGGGTACGAGCAGTACTTC
CASSRRAGGYEQYF
>.|.|TRBV6-6|TRBJ2-3
TGTGCCAGCAGTTACTCGACAGCAAGATCCGAAAATACGCAGTATTTT
CASSYSTARSENTQYF
>.|.|TRBV5-1|TRBJ2-5
TGCGCCAGCAGCCCGAGGACGGTGGAGGGGGAGACCCAGTACTTC
CASSPRTVEGETQYF
>.|.|TRBV7-9|TRBJ2-7
TGTGCCAGCAGCTCCCCTTTTCTGACGGACGAGCAGTACTTC
CASSSPFLTDEQYF
>TRBD1|.|TRBV7-9|TRBJ1-2
TGTGCCAGCAGCTTTCCGAACAGGGGGCTTCACTATGGCTACACCTTC
CASSFPNRGLHYGYTF
>.|few|TRBV20-1|TRBJ2-7
TGCAGTGCTACGAGTTACCTGACCTACGAGCAGTACTTC
CSATSYLTYEQYF
>.|.|TRBV10-2|TRBJ2-7
TGCGCCAGCAGTGAGTCGGTCTTCGGGGGCTCCTACGAGCAGTACTTC
CASSESVFGGSYEQYF
>.|.|TRBV7-9|TRBJ2-6
TGTGCCAGCAGCTTAGCGGGGAGCGCTGGGGCCAACGTCCTGACTTTC
CASSLAGSAGANVLTF
>.|many|TRBV7-9|TRBJ1-2
TGTGCCAGCAGCGAAGCAGGGTTGGGGTATGGCTACACCTTC
CASSEAGLGYGYTF
>.|few|TRBV12-3/TRBV12-4|TRBJ2-7
TGTGCCAGCAGCGAAGACAACTACGAGCAGTACTTC
CASSEDNYEQYF
>.|.|TRBV5-1|TRBJ1-2
TGCGCCAGCAGCCCCTCTGAGTTCCAAGCTAACTATGGCTACACCTTC
CASSPSEFQANYGYTF
>TRBD2|.|TRBV7-9|TRBJ2-7
TGTGCCAGCAGCTTAAACGGGAGGAGTGTCGACGAGCAGTACTTC
CASSLNGRSVDEQYF
>TRBD2|.|TRBV12-3/TRBV12-4|TRBJ2-5
TGTGCCAGCAGTTTGGCTCCGGGAGGGAGAGAGACCCAGTACTTC
CASSLAPGGRETQYF
>TRBD2|few|TRBV12-3/TRBV12-4|TRBJ2-3
TGTGCCAGCAGTTTGCGACTAGCGGGCTCCCCGTATTTT
CASSLRLAGSPYF
>TRBD1|.|TRBV5-1|TRBJ2-5
TGCGCCAGCAGCTTTACCGCCCCCGACAGGGGGGAGACCCAGTACTTC
CASSFTAPDRGETQYF
>.|few|TRBV20-1|TRBJ2-7
TGCAGTGCCGAAAAGGGCAGTCTTACCTACGAGCAGTACTTC
CSAEKGSLTYEQYF
>.|.|TRBV3-1|TRBJ1-6
TGTGCCAGCAGCCAAGATTACAGGAGCAATTCACCCCTCCACTTT
CASSQDYRSNSPLHF
>.|few|TRBV6-2/TRBV6-3|TRBJ2-5
TGTGCCAGCAGGGGACCGCTCCAAGAGACCCAGTACTTC
CASRGPLQETQYF
>.|few|TRBV10-3|TRBJ2-1
TGTGCCATCAGCGGGGCGCATGAGCAGTTCTTC
CAISGAHEQFF
>TRBD2|few|TRBV10-3|TRBJ2-5
TGTGCCATCAGCGGCCGGGTAGCGGGTAAACAAGAGACCCAGTACTTC
CAISGRVAGKQETQYF
>.|.|TRBV5-1|TRBJ2-1
TGCGCCAGCAGCGTGGGGACGAGATGGTGGGATGAGCAGTTCTTC
CASSVGTRWWDEQFF
>TRBD1|.|TRBV9|TRBJ1-4
TGTGCCAGCAGCGCGACAGGGAGCGAAAAACTGTTTTTT
CASSATGSEKLFF